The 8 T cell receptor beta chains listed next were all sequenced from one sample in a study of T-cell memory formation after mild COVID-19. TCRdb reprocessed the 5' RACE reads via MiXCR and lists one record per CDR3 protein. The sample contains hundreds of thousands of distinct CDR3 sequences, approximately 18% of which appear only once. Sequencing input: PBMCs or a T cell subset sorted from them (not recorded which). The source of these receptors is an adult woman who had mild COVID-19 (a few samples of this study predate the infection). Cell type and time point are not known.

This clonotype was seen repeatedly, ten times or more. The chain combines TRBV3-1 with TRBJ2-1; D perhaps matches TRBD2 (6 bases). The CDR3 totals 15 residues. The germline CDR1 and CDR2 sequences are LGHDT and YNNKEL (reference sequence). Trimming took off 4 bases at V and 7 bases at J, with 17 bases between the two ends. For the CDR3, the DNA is TGTGCCAGCAGCCTAACCCGCGGGGAGTGGAATGAGCAGTTCTTC. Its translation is CASSLTRGEWNEQFF.

As DNA, the CDR3 is TGCGCCAGCAGGCCCGGGACAGGGATGCCTGAAGCTTTCTTT. Protein sequence: CASRPGTGMPEAFF. V is TRBV5-1 and J is TRBJ1-1; TRBD1 aligns across 9 bases. CDR1 SGHRS and CDR2 YFSETQ come from the germline V gene. The CDR3 runs 14 residues. Losses at the gene ends were 5 bases for V and 6 bases for J; bases not matched to a gene: 8.

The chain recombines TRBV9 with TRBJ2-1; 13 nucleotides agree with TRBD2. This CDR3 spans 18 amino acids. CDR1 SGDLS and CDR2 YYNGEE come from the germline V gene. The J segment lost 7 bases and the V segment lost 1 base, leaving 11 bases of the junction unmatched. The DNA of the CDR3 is TGTGCCAGCAGCGTAACCGGACTAGCGGGAGATAGGGGGAATGAGCAGTTCTTC. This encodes CASSVTGLAGDRGNEQFF.

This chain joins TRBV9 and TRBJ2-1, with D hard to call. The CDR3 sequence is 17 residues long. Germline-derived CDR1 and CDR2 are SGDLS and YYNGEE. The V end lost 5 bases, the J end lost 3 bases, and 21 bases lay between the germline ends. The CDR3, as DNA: TGTGCCAGCAGTCGGATAAAGAGTCCCAACTACTACAATGAGCAGTTCTTC. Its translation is CASSRIKSPNYYNEQFF.

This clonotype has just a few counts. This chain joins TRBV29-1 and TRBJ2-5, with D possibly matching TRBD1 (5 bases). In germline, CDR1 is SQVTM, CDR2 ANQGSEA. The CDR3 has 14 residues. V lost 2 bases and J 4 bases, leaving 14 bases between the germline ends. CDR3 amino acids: CSVEIATESETQYF. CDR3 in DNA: TGCAGCGTTGAAATCGCGACAGAATCAGAGACCCAGTACTTC.

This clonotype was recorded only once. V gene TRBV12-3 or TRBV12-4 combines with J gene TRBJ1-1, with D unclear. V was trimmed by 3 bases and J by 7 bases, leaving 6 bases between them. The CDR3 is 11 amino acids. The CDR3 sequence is CASSLGHEAFF. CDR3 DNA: TGTGCCAGCAGTTTGGGCCATGAAGCTTTCTTT.

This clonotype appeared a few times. The CDR3 DNA is TGTGCCAGCAGGACAGGGGGCTTCGGCACTGAAGCTTTCTTT. It yields the protein CASRTGGFGTEAFF. The chain employs TRBV27 and TRBJ1-1, with 10 bases identical to TRBD1. The V gene's germline CDR1 is MNHEY and CDR2 SMNVEV (reference sequence). V trimming: 6 bases; J trimming: 4 bases; junction bases outside the gene matches: 5. This CDR3 is built from 14 residues.

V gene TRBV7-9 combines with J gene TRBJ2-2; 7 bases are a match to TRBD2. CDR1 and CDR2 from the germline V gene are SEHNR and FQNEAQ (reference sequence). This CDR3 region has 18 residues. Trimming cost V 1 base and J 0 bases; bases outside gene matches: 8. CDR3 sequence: CASSLELGLAANTGELFF. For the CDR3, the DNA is TGTGCCAGCAGCTTAGAATTGGGGCTAGCGGCGAACACCGGGGAGCTGTTTTTT.